The 18 T cell receptor beta chains below all came from one sample that was sequenced in a study of T-cell memory formation after mild COVID-19. TCRdb used MiXCR to reprocess the 5' RACE reads, holding one entry per CDR3 protein. The sample holds around 200,000 distinct CDR3 sequences, 20% to 25% seen once. Sequencing was carried out using PBMCs or a T cell subset sorted from them (not recorded which). These receptors were obtained from an adult woman who had mild COVID-19 (a few samples of this study predate the infection). Cell type and time point are not known.

This clonotype has a count of ten or more. The rearrangement links TRBV4-1 to TRBJ2-5, with D unclear. Germline V gene sequence: CDR1 MGHRA, CDR2 YSYEKL. Between the trimmed V and J ends, which lost 1 base and 4 bases, there was a span of 7 bases. CDR3 length equals 13 residues. CDR3 loop: CASSQGDLETQYF. As DNA, the CDR3 is TGCGCCAGCAGCCAAGGAGACTTAGAGACCCAGTACTTC.

The genes are TRBV5-1 and TRBJ1-1; D remains ambiguous. Trimming removed 5 bases from V and 1 base from J, with 9 bases in between. Germline V gives CDR1 SGHRS, CDR2 YFSETQ. The CDR3 length is 13 residues. The CDR3 region is CASSYRTNTEAFF. As DNA, the CDR3 is TGCGCCAGCAGTTATCGGACGAACACTGAAGCTTTCTTT.

The V gene is TRBV11-1, the J gene TRBJ2-7; tentatively, D is TRBD1 (6 bases). V was cut by 4 bases and J by 3 bases, with 10 bases left in between. From germline, CDR1 is SGHAT and CDR2 FQDESV (reference sequence). The CDR3 length is 13 residues. In nucleotides, the CDR3 is TGTGCCAGCAGCTCCAAACAGGGCTACGAGCAGTACTTC. This translates into CASSSKQGYEQYF.

V usage is TRBV20-1 and J usage is TRBJ2-5, with 14 bases identical to TRBD2. After removal of 2 bases from V and 0 bases from J, the junction contained 2 bases not matched to a gene. Germline V gene sequence: CDR1 DFQATT, CDR2 SNEGSKA (reference sequence). This CDR3 comprises 16 residues. CDR3 residues: CSARRLAGGDQETQYF. The DNA of the CDR3 is TGCAGTGCTAGACGACTAGCGGGGGGGGACCAAGAGACCCAGTACTTC.

This clonotype appeared a few times. The chain has TRBV5-5 and TRBJ1-5; D is possibly TRBD1 (5 bases). The V gene lost 5 bases and the J gene lost 0 bases, with 9 bases spanning the gap. Germline V gives CDR1 SGHKS, CDR2 YYEKEE (reference sequence). This CDR3 has 14 residues. In DNA, the CDR3 is TGTGCCAGCAGGTCAGGGTTTAGCAATCAGCCCCAGCATTTT. This codes for CASRSGFSNQPQHF. The full variable domain, in which reference TRBV5-5 and TRBJ1-5 provide the parts outside the CDR3, is DAGVTQSPTHLIKTRGQQVTLRCSPISGHKSVSWYQQVLGQGPQFIFQYYEKEERGRGNFPDRFSARQFPNYSSELNVNALLLGDSALYLCASRSGFSNQPQHFGDGTRLSIL.

This clonotype was picked up one time. This rearrangement joins TRBV27 to TRBJ2-5; 8 bases agree with TRBD2. The CDR3 runs to 17 residues. Germline loops: CDR1 MNHEY, CDR2 SMNVEV (reference sequence). Trimming removed 6 bases from V and 2 bases from J; junction bases left unmatched: 14. The CDR3 sequence: CASSPRRAGEPQETQYF. CDR3 DNA: TGTGCCAGCAGCCCTCGAAGAGCGGGGGAGCCACAAGAGACCCAGTACTTC.

To note about this clonotype: Mismatch with germline at one junction end may stem from a read error. The CDR3 DNA reads TGTGCCAGCAGCTTAGCGTTGGACAGAGTCACCAGGGAGCTGTTTTTT. It is translated as CASSLALDRVTRELFF. The chain uses TRBV7-8 and TRBJ2-2, with D possibly matching TRBD1 (6 bases). The CDR3 consists of 16 residues. CDR1 is SGHVS and CDR2 is FQNEAQ in the germline V gene.

This clonotype was seen only a few times. V usage is TRBV9 and J usage is TRBJ1-4, with D possibly matching TRBD1 (6 bases). The CDR3 is 14 residues long. V was shortened by 2 bases and J by 4 bases, with 9 bases between the two germline ends. CDR1 is SGDLS and CDR2 is YYNGEE in the germline V gene. The CDR3 protein is CASSVGGGNEKLFF. The DNA for the CDR3 is TGTGCCAGCAGCGTCGGAGGGGGTAATGAAAAACTGTTTTTT.

This clonotype was counted between two and nine times. The chain recombines TRBV5-4 with TRBJ2-1; D uncertain. This CDR3 is 12 amino acids long. CDR1 is SGHNT and CDR2 is YYREEE in the germline V gene (reference sequence). Trimming stripped 1 base from V and 5 bases from J, with 4 bases between. The CDR3 sequence: CASSLLNNEQFF. As DNA, the CDR3 is TGTGCCAGCAGCTTGTTGAACAATGAGCAGTTCTTC.

The chain has TRBV10-3 and TRBJ2-3, with a weak D call TRBD2 (6 bases). CDR3 length: 12 residues. V lost 0 bases, J lost 14 bases, and 12 bases lay in between. Germline V gives CDR1 ENHRY, CDR2 SYGVKD. CDR3: CAISESGGTPYF. DNA for the CDR3: TGTGCCATCAGTGAGTCCGGGGGTACCCCGTATTTT.

The V call is TRBV20-1, the J call TRBJ1-4; 10 positions agree with TRBD1. Looked up from germline, CDR1 is DFQATT and CDR2 is SNEGSKA (reference sequence). Trimming at V came to 3 bases and at J to 6 bases, leaving 7 bases not matched to a gene. The CDR3 consists of 15 residues. In nucleotides, the CDR3 is TGCAGTGCTAGGGTGACCGGGACAGGGGATGAAAAACTGTTTTTT. Translating it yields CSARVTGTGDEKLFF.

This rearrangement joins TRBV7-3 to TRBJ2-2; 7 bases align to TRBD1. Trimming cost V 5 bases and J 7 bases; bases outside gene matches: 13. Germline lookup yields CDR1 SGHTA and CDR2 FQGTGA. CDR3 length: 16 residues. The CDR3 sequence: CASSLRQGARGGELFF. In DNA form, the CDR3 reads TGTGCCAGCAGCCTGAGACAGGGCGCGCGTGGCGGGGAGCTGTTTTTT.

The chain couples TRBV12-3 or TRBV12-4 to TRBJ2-1; D uncertain. This CDR3 spans 15 amino acids. V lost 7 bases to trimming and J lost 4 bases, with 17 bases between them. The CDR3 DNA reads as TGTGCCAGCACCCTTCCGTGGGCTAGTTACAATGAGCAGTTCTTC. The encoded protein is CASTLPWASYNEQFF.

V usage is TRBV30 and J usage is TRBJ2-1, with a weak D call TRBD2 (6 bases). CDR3 size: 12 residues. Trimming pared 4 bases from V and 6 bases from J, leaving 10 bases between. Germline-derived CDR1 and CDR2 are GTSNPN and SVGIG (reference sequence). The CDR3 protein is CAWTPGGNEQFF. The CDR3 DNA reads TGTGCCTGGACCCCCGGGGGCAATGAGCAGTTCTTC.

This clonotype has a handful of counts. The J gene is TRBJ1-2, the V gene TRBV4-1, with 10 bases aligning to TRBD1. Germline V CDR1 and CDR2: MGHRA, YSYEKL. The CDR3 covers 15 residues. The V gene end was trimmed by 4 bases and the J gene end by 2 bases; junction bases not matched to a gene: 4. CDR3 in amino acids: CASSPGQGGNYGYTF. For the CDR3, the DNA is TGCGCCAGCAGCCCAGGACAGGGGGGAAACTATGGCTACACCTTC.

This clonotype came up a few times. The V and J genes are TRBV7-2 and TRBJ2-5, with 9 positions matching TRBD1. The germline V gene encodes CDR1 SGHTA and CDR2 FQGNSA. Unmatched junction bases numbered 6, after V lost 5 bases and J lost 2 bases. The CDR3 is 15 amino acids. The CDR3 protein is CASSTWDRVQETQYF. The CDR3 DNA reads TGTGCCAGCAGCACTTGGGACAGGGTTCAAGAGACCCAGTACTTC.

V is TRBV4-2 and J is TRBJ1-2; TRBD1 might be the D (5 bases). The V end was cut by 1 base, the J end by 2 bases, with 14 bases between. This CDR3 is 16 amino acids long. Germline values: CDR1 LGHNA, CDR2 YNFKEQ. CDR3 nucleotide sequence: TGTGCCAGCAGCCAAGGTCAGGGATCGTCAAACTATGGCTACACCTTC. Residues: CASSQGQGSSNYGYTF.

A few counts support this clonotype. CDR3 bases: TGTGCCAGCAGCTTAGCTAGCGGGAGTATCTACGAGCAGTACTTC. Amino acids: CASSLASGSIYEQYF. The chain recombines TRBV7-2 with TRBJ2-7; 9 nucleotides agree with TRBD2. V was clipped by 0 bases and J by 3 bases; unmatched bases: 3. The CDR3 is 15 amino acids. Per the germline V gene, CDR1 is SGHTA and CDR2 is FQGNSA.